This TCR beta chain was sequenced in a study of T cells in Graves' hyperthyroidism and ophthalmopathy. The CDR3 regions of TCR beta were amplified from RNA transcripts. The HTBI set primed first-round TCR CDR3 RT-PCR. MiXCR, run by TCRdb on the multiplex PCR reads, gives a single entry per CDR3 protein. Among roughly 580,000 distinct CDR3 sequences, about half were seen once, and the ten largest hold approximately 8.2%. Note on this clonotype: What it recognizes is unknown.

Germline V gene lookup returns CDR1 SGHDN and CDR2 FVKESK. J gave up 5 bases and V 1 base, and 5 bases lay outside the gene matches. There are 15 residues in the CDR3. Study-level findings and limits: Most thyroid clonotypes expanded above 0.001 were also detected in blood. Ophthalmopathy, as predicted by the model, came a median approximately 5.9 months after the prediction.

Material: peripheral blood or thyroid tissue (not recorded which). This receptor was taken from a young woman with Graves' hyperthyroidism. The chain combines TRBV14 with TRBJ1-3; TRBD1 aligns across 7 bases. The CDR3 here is CASSQATGERNTIYF. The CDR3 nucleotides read TGTGCCAGCAGCCAAGCTACAGGGGAAAGAAACACCATATATTTT.